This T cell receptor beta chain stems from a study of lymphopenia after photon versus proton radiotherapy. Study-wide results and limits: After lymphocyte nadir, photon-treated repertoires showed oligoclonal expansion, especially CD8+ Temra.

The method was immunoSEQ multiplex PCR; TCRdb's version includes in-frame clones alone and lacks a portion of them. The sample carries 53,000 or so clones, about 83% recorded once. As concerns this clone: The antigen remains unidentified.

The CDR3 has 13 amino acids. The genes are TRBV21-1 and TRBJ1-5; the table's D gene call, TRBD1, was not cross checked with the DNA. TRBV21-1 is described as a pseudogene. This clonotype was sampled from a man aged 45-65 years with gastric cancer. Here the sequenced sample was peripheral blood, taken from a patient treated with photon-based radiotherapy. The CDR3 loop reads CASSDRSNQPQHF. CDR3 DNA: TGTGCCAGCTCCGACAGAAGCAATCAGCCCCAGCATTTT.